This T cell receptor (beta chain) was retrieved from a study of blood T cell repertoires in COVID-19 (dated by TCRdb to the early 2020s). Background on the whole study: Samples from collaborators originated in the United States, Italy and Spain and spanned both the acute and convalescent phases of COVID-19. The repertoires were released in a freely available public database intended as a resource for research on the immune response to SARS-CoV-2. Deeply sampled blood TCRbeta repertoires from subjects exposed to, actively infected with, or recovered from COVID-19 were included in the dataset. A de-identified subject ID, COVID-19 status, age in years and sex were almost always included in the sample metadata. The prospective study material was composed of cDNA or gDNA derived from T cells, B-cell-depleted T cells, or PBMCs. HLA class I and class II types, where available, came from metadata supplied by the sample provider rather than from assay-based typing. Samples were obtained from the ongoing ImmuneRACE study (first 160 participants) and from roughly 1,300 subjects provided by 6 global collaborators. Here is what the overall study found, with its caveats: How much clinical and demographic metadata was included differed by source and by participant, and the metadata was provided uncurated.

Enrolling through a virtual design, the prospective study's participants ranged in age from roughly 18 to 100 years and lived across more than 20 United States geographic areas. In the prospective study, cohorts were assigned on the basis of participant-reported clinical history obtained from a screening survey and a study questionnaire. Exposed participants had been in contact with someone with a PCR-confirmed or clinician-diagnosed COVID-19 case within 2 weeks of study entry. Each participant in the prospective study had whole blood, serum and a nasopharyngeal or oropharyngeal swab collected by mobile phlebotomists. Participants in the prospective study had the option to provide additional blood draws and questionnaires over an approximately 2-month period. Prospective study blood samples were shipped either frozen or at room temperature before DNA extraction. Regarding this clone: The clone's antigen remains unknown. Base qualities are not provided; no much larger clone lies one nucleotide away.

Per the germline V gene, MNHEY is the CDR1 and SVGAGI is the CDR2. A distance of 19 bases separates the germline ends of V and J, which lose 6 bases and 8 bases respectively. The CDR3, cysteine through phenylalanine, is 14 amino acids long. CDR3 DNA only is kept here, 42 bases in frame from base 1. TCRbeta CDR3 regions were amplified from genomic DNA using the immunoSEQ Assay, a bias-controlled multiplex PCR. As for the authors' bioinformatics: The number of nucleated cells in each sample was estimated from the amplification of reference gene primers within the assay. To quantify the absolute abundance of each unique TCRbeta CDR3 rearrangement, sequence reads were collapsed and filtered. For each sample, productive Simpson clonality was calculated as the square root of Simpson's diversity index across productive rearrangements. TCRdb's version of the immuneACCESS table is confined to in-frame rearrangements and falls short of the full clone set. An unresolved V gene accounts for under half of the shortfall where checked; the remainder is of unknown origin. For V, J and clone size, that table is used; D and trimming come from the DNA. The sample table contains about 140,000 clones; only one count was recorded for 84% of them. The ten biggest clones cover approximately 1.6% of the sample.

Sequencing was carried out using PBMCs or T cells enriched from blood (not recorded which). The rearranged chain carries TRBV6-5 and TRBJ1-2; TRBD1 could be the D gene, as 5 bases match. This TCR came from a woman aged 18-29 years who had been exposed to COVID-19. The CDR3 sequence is CASRAKTRRGGYTF. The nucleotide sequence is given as TGTGCCAGCAGGGCGAAAACCCGGAGGGGCGGCTACACCTTC.